The sequence of this TCR beta chain was determined in a study of cytomegalovirus exposure and HLA in healthy donors. Study-wide points: Generally TCR sequences proved uncommon, though certain public TCRs appeared in numerous donors. 150 to 200 TCR beta chains were listed as cytomegalovirus-associated. TCR clusters originating in the first cohort tended to co-occur in the roughly 120 validation repertoires, according to a later analysis. In vitro testing confirmed three CMV-associated chains as specific for CMV antigens.

Concerning this clone itself: What it binds is not known.

Profiled with immunoSEQ multiplex PCR; TCRdb holds only in-frame clones, not every one. The sample gives just under 150,000 clones, roughly 87% of which show up once; 4.5% is in the top ten. The CDR3 spans 15 residues. Trimming cost V 6 bases and J 5 bases; bases outside gene matches: 9. Germline CDR1 and CDR2: SNHLY and FYNNEI. The V gene is TRBV2, the J gene TRBJ2-1, with 8 bases fitting TRBD1. Sequencing used PBMCs. The clonotype comes from a man between 18 and 35 years old in good health and CMV-seropositive. CDR3 in amino acids: CASRDRDGINNEQFF. CDR3 DNA: TGTGCCAGCAGGGACAGGGATGGTATCAACAATGAGCAGTTCTTC.